This T cell receptor beta chain was obtained from a study of CD8 T cells in Susac syndrome. With random hexamers, reverse transcription was performed on roughly 0.5 to 1 ug of RNA. In TCRdb, the immunoSEQ multiplex PCR reads were re-called with MiXCR into one record per CDR3 protein. The profile shows around 150,000 distinct CDR3 sequences, over 90% of them singletons. The CDR3 sequence is 15 residues long. Trimming shortened V by 3 bases and J by 8 bases, and 19 bases separated the two germline ends. CDR1 and CDR2 (germline): MGHRA, YSYEKL. Material for sequencing was CD8+ T cells from PBMCs. The chain combines TRBV4-1 with TRBJ1-2; D might be TRBD1 (6 bases). The sequence came from a human donor with Susac syndrome. For the CDR3, the DNA is TGCGCCAGCAGCCACACAGGGCCGCGAGGGGAGGGCTACACCTTC. This sequence encodes CASSHTGPRGEGYTF.